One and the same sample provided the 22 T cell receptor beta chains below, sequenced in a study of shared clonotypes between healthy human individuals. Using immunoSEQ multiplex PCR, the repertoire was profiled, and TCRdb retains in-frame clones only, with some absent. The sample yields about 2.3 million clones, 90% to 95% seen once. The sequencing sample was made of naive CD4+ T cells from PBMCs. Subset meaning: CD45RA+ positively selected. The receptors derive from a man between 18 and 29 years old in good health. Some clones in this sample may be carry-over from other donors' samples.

The DNA for the CDR3 is TGCGCCAGCAGCATACTAGCGGGAGGGAGTAGCTCCTACAATGAGCAGTTCTTC. This encodes CASSILAGGSSSYNEQFF. This chain links TRBV5-1 with TRBJ2-1, with TRBD2 matching 13 bases. Looked up from germline, CDR1 is SGHRS and CDR2 is YFSETQ. This CDR3 has 18 residues. V shed 4 bases, J shed 0 bases, and the junction held 7 bases outside the gene matches. The full variable domain, its missing parts supplied by reference TRBV5-1 and TRBJ2-1, is KAGVTQTPRYLIKTRGQQVTLSCSPISGHRSVSWYQQTPGQGLQFLFEYFSETQRNKGNFPGRFSGRQFSNSRSEMNVSTLELGDSALYLCASSILAGGSSSYNEQFFGPGTRLTVL.

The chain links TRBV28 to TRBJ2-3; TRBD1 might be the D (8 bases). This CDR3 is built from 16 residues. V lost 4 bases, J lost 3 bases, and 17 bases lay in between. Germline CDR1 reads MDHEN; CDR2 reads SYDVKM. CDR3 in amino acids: CASSSPDRGGTDTQYF. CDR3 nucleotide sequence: TGTGCCAGCAGTTCACCCGACAGGGGAGGGACAGATACGCAGTATTTT.

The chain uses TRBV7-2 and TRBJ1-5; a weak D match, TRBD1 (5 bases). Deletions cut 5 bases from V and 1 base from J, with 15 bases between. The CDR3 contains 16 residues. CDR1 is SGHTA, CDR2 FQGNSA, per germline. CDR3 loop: CASSRVWGASNQPQHF. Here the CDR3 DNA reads TGTGCCAGCAGCCGAGTGTGGGGCGCGAGCAATCAGCCCCAGCATTTT.

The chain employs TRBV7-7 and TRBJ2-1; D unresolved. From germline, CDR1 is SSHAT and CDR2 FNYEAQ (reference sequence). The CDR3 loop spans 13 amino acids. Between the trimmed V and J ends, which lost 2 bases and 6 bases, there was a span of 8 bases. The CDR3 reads CASSLSPPNEQFF. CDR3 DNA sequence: TGTGCCAGCAGCTTATCACCACCCAATGAGCAGTTCTTC.

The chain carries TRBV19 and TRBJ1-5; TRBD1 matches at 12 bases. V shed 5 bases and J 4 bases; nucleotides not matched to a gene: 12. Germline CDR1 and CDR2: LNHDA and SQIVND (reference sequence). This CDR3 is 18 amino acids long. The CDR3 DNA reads TGTGCCAGTAGTCACGGGACAGGGGGCGCCGGTTTTAATCAGCCCCAGCATTTT. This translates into CASSHGTGGAGFNQPQHF.

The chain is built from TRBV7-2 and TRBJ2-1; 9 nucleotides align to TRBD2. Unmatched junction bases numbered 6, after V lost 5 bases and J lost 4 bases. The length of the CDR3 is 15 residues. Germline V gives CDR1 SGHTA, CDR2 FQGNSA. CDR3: CASSPTSGYYNEQFF. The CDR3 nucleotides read TGTGCCAGCAGCCCAACTAGCGGGTATTACAATGAGCAGTTCTTC.

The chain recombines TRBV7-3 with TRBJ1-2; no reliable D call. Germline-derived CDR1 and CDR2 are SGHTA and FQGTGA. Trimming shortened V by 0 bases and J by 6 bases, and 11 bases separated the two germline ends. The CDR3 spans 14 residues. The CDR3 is CASSLTASLDGYTF. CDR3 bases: TGTGCCAGCAGCTTAACCGCATCCCTAGATGGCTACACCTTC. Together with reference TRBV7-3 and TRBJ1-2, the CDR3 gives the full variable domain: GAGVSQTPSNKVTEKGKYVELRCDPISGHTALYWYRQSLGQGPEFLIYFQGTGAADDSGLPNDRFFAVRPEGSVSTLKIQRTERGDSAVYLCASSLTASLDGYTFGSGTRLTVV.

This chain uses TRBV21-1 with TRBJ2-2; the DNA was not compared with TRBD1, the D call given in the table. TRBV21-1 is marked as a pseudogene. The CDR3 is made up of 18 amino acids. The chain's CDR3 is CASSKVRGTGTNTGELFF. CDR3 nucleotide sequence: TGTGCCAGCAGCAAAGTACGCGGGACAGGGACGAACACCGGGGAGCTGTTTTTT.

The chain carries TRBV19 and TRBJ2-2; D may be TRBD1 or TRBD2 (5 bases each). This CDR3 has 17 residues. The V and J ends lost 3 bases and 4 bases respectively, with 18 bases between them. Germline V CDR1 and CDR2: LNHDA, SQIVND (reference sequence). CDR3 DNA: TGTGCCAGTAGTATCAGAGGGGACCCAAGGGGCACCGGGGAGCTGTTTTTT. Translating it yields CASSIRGDPRGTGELFF.

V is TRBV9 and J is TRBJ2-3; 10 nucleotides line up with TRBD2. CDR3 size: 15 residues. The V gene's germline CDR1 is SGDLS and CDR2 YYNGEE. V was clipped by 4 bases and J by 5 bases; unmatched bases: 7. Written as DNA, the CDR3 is TGTGCCAGCAGCCCCGTAGCGGGAGGCGGAGATACGCAGTATTTT. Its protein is CASSPVAGGGDTQYF.

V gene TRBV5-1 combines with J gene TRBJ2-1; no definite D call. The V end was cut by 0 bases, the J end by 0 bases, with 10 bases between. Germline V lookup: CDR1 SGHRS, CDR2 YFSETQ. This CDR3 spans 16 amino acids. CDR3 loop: CASSLVTASSYNEQFF. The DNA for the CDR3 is TGCGCCAGCAGCTTGGTGACTGCTAGCTCCTACAATGAGCAGTTCTTC.

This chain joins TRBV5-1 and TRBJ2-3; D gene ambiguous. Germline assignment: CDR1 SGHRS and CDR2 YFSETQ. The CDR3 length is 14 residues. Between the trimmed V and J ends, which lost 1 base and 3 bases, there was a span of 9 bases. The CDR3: CASSLIPGTDTQYF. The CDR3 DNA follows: TGCGCCAGCAGCTTGATACCAGGAACAGATACGCAGTATTTT.

For the CDR3, the DNA is TGTGCCAGCAGTGGCGGGAGGGGGAACACCGGGGAGCTGTTTTTT. It encodes CASSGGRGNTGELFF. The chain is built from TRBV6-1 and TRBJ2-2; 9 nucleotides align to TRBD2. CDR3 length: 15 amino acids. The V gene's germline CDR1 is MNHNS and CDR2 SASEGT. Losses at the gene ends were 4 bases for V and 1 base for J; bases not matched to a gene: 1.

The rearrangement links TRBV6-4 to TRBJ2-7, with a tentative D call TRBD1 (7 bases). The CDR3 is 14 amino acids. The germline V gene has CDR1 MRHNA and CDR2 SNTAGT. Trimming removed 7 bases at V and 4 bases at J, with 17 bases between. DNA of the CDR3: TGTGCCAGCACCGCCGCGGGACAGAAGTACGAGCAGTACTTC. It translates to CASTAAGQKYEQYF.

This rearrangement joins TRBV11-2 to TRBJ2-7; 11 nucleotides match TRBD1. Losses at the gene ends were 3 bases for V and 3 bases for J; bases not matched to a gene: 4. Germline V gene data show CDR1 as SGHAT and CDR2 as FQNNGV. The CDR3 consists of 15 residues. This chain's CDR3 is CASSLRTGGYYEQYF. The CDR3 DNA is TGTGCCAGCAGCTTGAGGACAGGGGGCTACTACGAGCAGTACTTC.

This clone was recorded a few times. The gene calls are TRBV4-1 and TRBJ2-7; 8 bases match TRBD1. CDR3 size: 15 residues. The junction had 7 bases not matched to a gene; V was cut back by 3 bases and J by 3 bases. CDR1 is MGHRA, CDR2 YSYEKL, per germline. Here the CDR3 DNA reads TGCGCCAGCAGCCACGGACAGGGAGGAGACTACGAGCAGTACTTC. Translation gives CASSHGQGGDYEQYF.

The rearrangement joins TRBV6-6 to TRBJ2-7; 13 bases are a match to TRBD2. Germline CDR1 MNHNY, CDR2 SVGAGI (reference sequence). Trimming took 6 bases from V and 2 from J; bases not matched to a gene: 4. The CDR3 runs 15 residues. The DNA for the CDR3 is TGTGCCAGCAGCAAGGGACTAGCGGGGACCTACGAGCAGTACTTC. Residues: CASSKGLAGTYEQYF.

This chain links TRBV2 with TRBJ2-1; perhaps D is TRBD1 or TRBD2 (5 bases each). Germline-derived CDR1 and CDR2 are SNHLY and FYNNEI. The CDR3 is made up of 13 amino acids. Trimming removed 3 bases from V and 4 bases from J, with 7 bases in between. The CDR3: CASSDEGYNEQFF. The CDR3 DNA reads TGTGCCAGCAGTGATGAGGGGTACAATGAGCAGTTCTTC.

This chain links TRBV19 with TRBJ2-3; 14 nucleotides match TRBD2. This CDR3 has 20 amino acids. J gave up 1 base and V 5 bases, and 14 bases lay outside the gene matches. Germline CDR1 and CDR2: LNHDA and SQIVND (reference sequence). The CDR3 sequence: CASSVPPGLAGEMGTDTQYF. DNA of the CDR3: TGTGCCAGTAGTGTACCCCCGGGACTAGCGGGAGAGATGGGCACAGATACGCAGTATTTT.

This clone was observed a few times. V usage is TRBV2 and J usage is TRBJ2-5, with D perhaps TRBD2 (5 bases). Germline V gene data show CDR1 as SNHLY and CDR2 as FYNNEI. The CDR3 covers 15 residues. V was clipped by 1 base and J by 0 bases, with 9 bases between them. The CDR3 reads CASSEVEAYQETQYF. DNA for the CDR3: TGTGCCAGCAGTGAAGTGGAGGCGTACCAAGAGACCCAGTACTTC.

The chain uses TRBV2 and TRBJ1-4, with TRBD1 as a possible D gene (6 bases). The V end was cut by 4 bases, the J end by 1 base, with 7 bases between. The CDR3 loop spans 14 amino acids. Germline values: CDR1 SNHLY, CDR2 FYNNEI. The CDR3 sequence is CASSGTETNEKLFF. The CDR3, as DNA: TGTGCCAGCAGTGGGACAGAAACTAATGAAAAACTGTTTTTT.

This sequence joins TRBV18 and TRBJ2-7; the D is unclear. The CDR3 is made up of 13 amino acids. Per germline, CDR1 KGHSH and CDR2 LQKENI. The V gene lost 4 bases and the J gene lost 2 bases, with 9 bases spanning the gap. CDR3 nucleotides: TGTGCCAGCTCACTTTATGGGCCCTACGAGCAGTACTTC. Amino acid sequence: CASSLYGPYEQYF.